These 26 T cell receptor beta chains came from one sample sequenced in a study of cytomegalovirus exposure and HLA in healthy donors. With 60 Vbeta and 13 Jbeta primers, the PCR was carried out. TCRdb's table, derived via immunoSEQ multiplex PCR, lists solely in-frame clones and lacks some. Among roughly 160,000 clones listed, about 85% were seen once. Sequenced: PBMCs. These receptors were obtained from a boy aged 2 to 10 in good health and CMV-seronegative.

This chain connects TRBV5-1 to TRBJ2-3; no clear D gene. The length of the CDR3 is 17 residues. Trimming took 0 bases from V and 2 from J, leaving 16 bases between them. Germline V gene data show CDR1 as SGHRS and CDR2 as YFSETQ. CDR3: CASSLGIRISLTDTQYF. As DNA, the CDR3 is TGCGCCAGCAGCTTGGGTATTAGGATTAGCCTCACAGATACGCAGTATTTT.

V usage is TRBV4-1 and J usage is TRBJ2-2, with TRBD2 identical over 10 bases. CDR1 is MGHRA, CDR2 YSYEKL, per germline. This CDR3 contains 17 residues. V shed 3 bases, J shed 4 bases, and the junction held 8 bases outside the gene matches. Here the CDR3 reads CASSQGPAGGGTGELFF. The CDR3 coding sequence is TGCGCCAGCAGCCAGGGGCCAGCGGGAGGGGGCACCGGGGAGCTGTTTTTT.

The gene calls are TRBV2 and TRBJ2-7, with 10 bases lining up with TRBD2. V shed 6 bases, J shed 4 bases, and the junction held 6 bases outside the gene matches. CDR1 SNHLY and CDR2 FYNNEI come from the germline V gene. The CDR3 consists of 14 residues. CDR3 in DNA: TGTGCCAGCAGCCAGAAGACTAGCGGGTACGAGCAGTACTTC. Translation: CASSQKTSGYEQYF.

The chain carries TRBV5-4 and TRBJ2-3; D is possibly TRBD2 (5 bases). There are 14 residues in the CDR3. Germline V gives CDR1 SGHNT, CDR2 YYREEE (reference sequence). The V and J ends lost 4 bases and 0 bases respectively, with 9 bases between them. CDR3 region: CASSQWTSTDTQYF. The CDR3 DNA reads TGTGCCAGCAGCCAATGGACTAGCACAGATACGCAGTATTTT.

The chain combines TRBV6-1 with TRBJ1-5; D not resolved. Trimming stripped 5 bases from V and 0 bases from J, with 11 bases between. This CDR3 region has 15 residues. Germline CDR1 is MNHNS and CDR2 is SASEGT. The DNA for the CDR3 is TGTGCCAGCAGTCTGACTGGTTATAGCAATCAGCCCCAGCATTTT. Amino acid sequence: CASSLTGYSNQPQHF.

The chain recombines TRBV28 with TRBJ2-3; D perhaps matches TRBD2 (6 bases). Germline V CDR1 and CDR2: MDHEN, SYDVKM. This CDR3 contains 16 residues. Trimming pared 7 bases from V and 0 bases from J, leaving 17 bases between. This CDR3 is CASILGGSLSTDTQYF. CDR3 sequence (DNA): TGTGCCAGCATCCTGGGGGGATCCCTTAGCACAGATACGCAGTATTTT.

The chain is built from TRBV5-1 and TRBJ2-5; a weak D match, TRBD1 (6 bases). V gave up 4 bases and J gave up 1 base, with 14 bases separating them. CDR3 length: 15 amino acids. The germline V gene has CDR1 SGHRS and CDR2 YFSETQ. DNA of the CDR3: TGCGCCAGCAGCGGGGGCCTCCAGTCCCAAGAGACCCAGTACTTC. As protein: CASSGGLQSQETQYF.

This chain joins TRBV19 and TRBJ1-5; possibly TRBD1 for D (6 bases). V was cut by 8 bases and J by 5 bases, with 13 bases left in between. CDR1 LNHDA and CDR2 SQIVND come from the germline V gene (reference sequence). The CDR3 length is 13 residues. CDR3: CASSAGVHQPQHF. The CDR3 DNA sequence: TGTGCCAGTTCGGCAGGGGTCCATCAGCCCCAGCATTTT.

The chain is built from TRBV6-5 and TRBJ2-1; D is unresolved. This CDR3 has 14 residues. Germline V gene sequence: CDR1 MNHEY, CDR2 SVGAGI. Between the trimmed V and J ends, which lost 6 bases and 4 bases, there was a span of 13 bases. In nucleotides, the CDR3 is TGTGCCAGCAGAGAGCCCGACATATACAATGAGCAGTTCTTC. Amino acids: CASREPDIYNEQFF.

V gene TRBV27 combines with J gene TRBJ2-5; 11 bases are a match to TRBD2. CDR3 size: 14 residues. V was clipped by 5 bases and J by 5 bases; unmatched bases: 4. CDR1 and CDR2 (germline): MNHEY, SMNVEV (reference sequence). This CDR3 reads CASSLGTSGETQYF. Here the CDR3 DNA reads TGTGCCAGCAGTCTTGGGACTAGCGGTGAGACCCAGTACTTC.

CDR3 residues: CASHHPAGAYQPQHF. In nucleotides, the CDR3 is TGTGCCAGCCATCATCCGGCAGGGGCTTATCAGCCCCAGCATTTT. The chain uses TRBV25-1 and TRBJ1-5, with D possibly TRBD1 on 6 matching bases. This CDR3 spans 15 amino acids. Between the trimmed V and J ends, which lost 8 bases and 5 bases, there was a span of 19 bases. From germline, CDR1 is MGHDK and CDR2 SYGVNS.

This clone has only one observation. The J gene is TRBJ2-1, the V gene TRBV5-1, with 10 bases aligning to TRBD1. In germline, CDR1 is SGHRS, CDR2 YFSETQ. With 3 bases clipped from V and 7 bases from J, the junction kept 7 bases outside the gene matches. This CDR3 region has 15 residues. CDR3 amino acids: CASSSPGTGVNEQFF. The DNA of the CDR3 is TGCGCCAGCAGCTCCCCCGGGACAGGGGTGAATGAGCAGTTCTTC. The full variable domain, its missing parts supplied by reference TRBV5-1 and TRBJ2-1, is KAGVTQTPRYLIKTRGQQVTLSCSPISGHRSVSWYQQTPGQGLQFLFEYFSETQRNKGNFPGRFSGRQFSNSRSEMNVSTLELGDSALYLCASSSPGTGVNEQFFGPGTRLTVL.

The V and J genes are TRBV6-6 and TRBJ1-2; D is ambiguous. Germline values: CDR1 MNHNY, CDR2 SVGAGI (reference sequence). Trimming removed 5 bases at V and 6 bases at J, with 13 bases between. The CDR3 runs 13 residues. CDR3 DNA: TGTGCCAGCAGTACCTCGACATTGAATGGCTACACCTTC. This translates into CASSTSTLNGYTF.

The chain combines TRBV30 with TRBJ1-2; D call uncertain. The CDR3 loop spans 14 amino acids. Per germline, CDR1 GTSNPN and CDR2 SVGIG (reference sequence). The ends were cut back, 3 bases at V and 2 bases at J, with 13 bases in the middle. The CDR3 reads CAWRGPLSNYGYTF. CDR3 DNA sequence: TGTGCCTGGAGGGGCCCCCTGTCGAACTATGGCTACACCTTC.

On this clone itself: The junction departs from the called germline gene at one end, perhaps through a read error. This chain links TRBV7-9 with TRBJ1-4, with D possibly matching TRBD1 (6 bases). This CDR3 is built from 12 residues. CDR1 SEHNR and CDR2 FQNEAQ come from the germline V gene (reference sequence). The CDR3: CASSFTQGPTDF. The CDR3 DNA reads TGTGCCAGCAGCTTCACACAGGGCCCTACGGATTTT. The full variable domain, in which reference TRBV7-9 and TRBJ1-4 provide the parts outside the CDR3, is DTGVSQNPRHKITKRGQNVTFRCDPISEHNRLYWYRQTLGQGPEFLTYFQNEAQLEKSRLLSDRFSAERPKGSFSTLEIQRTEQGDSAMYLCASSFTQGPTDFGSGTQLSVL.

The sample holds one count of this clone. The genes are TRBV19 and TRBJ2-3, with 7 bases matching TRBD1. The length of the CDR3 is 15 residues. Germline V gives CDR1 LNHDA, CDR2 SQIVND (reference sequence). Losses at the gene ends were 3 bases for V and 0 bases for J; bases not matched to a gene: 3. CDR3: CASSIRDSSTDTQYF. DNA of the CDR3: TGTGCCAGTAGTATTAGGGACAGTAGCACAGATACGCAGTATTTT.

The chain joins TRBV5-1 to TRBJ2-1; D is possibly TRBD2 (6 bases). The CDR3 spans 16 residues. V gave up 3 bases and J gave up 4 bases, with 17 bases separating them. Germline CDR1 and CDR2: SGHRS and YFSETQ. The CDR3 DNA sequence: TGCGCCAGCAGCTCATCAGGTATCGGGACTTACAATGAGCAGTTCTTC. Translation: CASSSSGIGTYNEQFF.

The chain couples TRBV28 to TRBJ2-2, with 8 bases fitting TRBD2. The CDR3 extends over 19 amino acids. Unmatched junction bases numbered 16, after V lost 3 bases and J lost 4 bases. Germline V gene sequence: CDR1 MDHEN, CDR2 SYDVKM. The CDR3 loop reads CASSLVPPSMRGATGELFF. CDR3 in DNA: TGTGCCAGCAGTTTGGTGCCTCCTAGTATGCGGGGGGCCACCGGGGAGCTGTTTTTT.

V usage is TRBV28 and J usage is TRBJ2-1; TRBD2 matches at 8 bases. The CDR3 has 17 amino acids. Trimming took 4 bases from V and 4 from J; bases not matched to a gene: 12. The germline V gene encodes CDR1 MDHEN and CDR2 SYDVKM. The chain's CDR3 is CASSSIPGLGKYNEQFF. CDR3 bases: TGTGCCAGCAGTTCCATACCGGGACTAGGTAAGTACAATGAGCAGTTCTTC.

The chain joins TRBV28 to TRBJ2-7, with D maybe TRBD2 (6 bases). Trimming removed 5 bases at V and 1 base at J, with 18 bases between. Germline CDR1 and CDR2: MDHEN and SYDVKM. The CDR3 length is 16 residues. The CDR3 sequence: CASSPPPGGRSYEQYV. CDR3 DNA: TGTGCCAGCAGTCCCCCCCCCGGGGGAAGATCCTACGAGCAGTACGTC.

This clone appeared a single time. The CDR3 sequence: CASSPTAGGPLEQYF. CDR3 nucleotides: TGTGCCAGCAGCCCCACCGCGGGAGGGCCCCTTGAGCAGTACTTC. This chain connects TRBV7-3 to TRBJ2-7, with 9 bases identical to TRBD2. The CDR3 is made up of 15 amino acids. The germline CDR1 and CDR2 sequences are SGHTA and FQGTGA. V trimming: 5 bases; J trimming: 7 bases; junction bases outside the gene matches: 12.

This clone was detected only a few times. The V and J genes are TRBV28 and TRBJ2-5; perhaps TRBD2 as D (6 bases). With 3 bases removed from V and 6 bases from J, the gap between germline ends came to 17 bases. The CDR3 is 15 amino acids. CDR1 is MDHEN, CDR2 SYDVKM, per germline. DNA of the CDR3: TGTGCCAGCAGTTTTGGGGGGAGTGGTTCAAAGACCCAGTACTTC. Translating gives CASSFGGSGSKTQYF.

V gene TRBV30 combines with J gene TRBJ1-2; D may be TRBD1 (5 bases). CDR3 size: 14 residues. Trimming removed 1 base from V and 6 bases from J, with 15 bases in between. The germline CDR1 and CDR2 sequences are GTSNPN and SVGIG (reference sequence). The CDR3 protein is CAWSAGGFGDGYTF. CDR3 sequence (DNA): TGTGCCTGGAGTGCGGGGGGATTCGGAGATGGCTACACCTTC.

The chain uses TRBV27 and TRBJ1-6; 7 positions match TRBD1. This CDR3 comprises 16 residues. Germline assignment: CDR1 MNHEY and CDR2 SMNVEV (reference sequence). V was clipped by 4 bases and J by 8 bases; unmatched bases: 11. The CDR3 is CASSSISAGGDSPLHF. The DNA of the CDR3 is TGTGCCAGCAGTTCAATCTCGGCAGGGGGTGATTCACCCCTCCACTTT.

A few counts support this clone. Compared with germline, one end of the junction differs, possibly owing to a read error. This chain connects TRBV13 to TRBJ2-7, with 8 bases matching TRBD2. This CDR3 comprises 16 residues. Germline lookup yields CDR1 PRHDT and CDR2 FYEKMQ (reference sequence). CDR3 nucleotides: TGTACCAGCAGCTTAGAAGGGACTAGAGGGATGGGCGAGCAGTACTTC. It translates to CTSSLEGTRGMGEQYF.

A single count supports this clone. The gene calls are TRBV29-1 and TRBJ1-1; a weak D match, TRBD1 (5 bases). Germline CDR1 reads SQVTM; CDR2 reads ANQGSEA. V lost 4 bases and J lost 5, with 14 bases in between. The CDR3 totals 13 residues. CDR3 coding DNA: TGCAGCGTTGCTACGGGGGGGGGAACTGAAGCTTTCTTT. This translates into CSVATGGGTEAFF.